This T cell receptor beta chain was recovered during a study of T-cell memory formation after mild COVID-19. Whole-study context: Largely donor-specific sequence clusters came from a couple of donors.

cDNA libraries for TCR alpha and TCR beta, carrying sample barcodes and UMIs, came from 5'RACE with constant-segment primers. TCRdb passed the 5' RACE reads through MiXCR, listing each CDR3 protein once. The repertoire holds about 470,000 distinct CDR3 sequences, with 15% to 20% as singletons. This clonotype came up many times. Its antigen is undetermined. The CDR3 has 17 residues. Germline V CDR1 and CDR2: SGHVS, FNYEAQ. After removal of 2 bases from V and 9 bases from J, the junction contained 11 bases not matched to a gene. Study-wide points: Later expanders leaned CD4+, whereas clones that contracted between day 15 and 85 were balanced CD4/CD8. CD4+ clones that contracted lay mainly in CM and EM; CD8+ ones lay in EMRA.

The receptor was derived from an adult woman who had mild COVID-19 (a few samples of this study predate the infection). Cell type and time point are not known. The sequenced material came from PBMCs or a T cell subset sorted from them (not recorded which). V is TRBV7-6 and J is TRBJ2-1; 12 bases agree with TRBD2. CDR3 sequence: CASSLYETSGRSGEQFF. The CDR3 nucleotides are TGTGCCAGCAGCTTATATGAAACTAGCGGGAGGTCTGGTGAGCAGTTCTTC.